Each of the 25 T cell receptor beta chains below was sequenced from the same sample in a study of blood T cell repertoires in COVID-19. Only in-frame clones appear in the TCRdb table, and some are missing; sequencing was by immunoSEQ multiplex PCR. The sample contains roughly 240,000 clones, 70% to 90% of which appear only once. The sequencing input was peripheral blood. The receptors shown here come from a woman between 25 and 40 years old who had recovered from COVID-19.

The J gene is TRBJ1-5, the V gene TRBV3-1 (or the pseudogene TRBV3-2); D gene unclear. The CDR3 contains 15 residues. The V end lost 1 base, the J end lost 2 bases, and 9 bases lay between the germline ends. In germline, CDR1 is LGHDT, CDR2 YNNKEL (reference sequence). CDR3 sequence reads: CASSQAREGNQPQHF. In DNA form, the CDR3 reads TGTGCCAGCAGCCAAGCACGGGAGGGCAATCAGCCCCAGCATTTT.

J is TRBJ2-5 and V is TRBV4-1; 9 bases align to TRBD2. V lost 4 bases, J lost 5 bases, and 2 bases stayed unmatched. CDR1 is MGHRA, CDR2 YSYEKL, per germline. The CDR3 consists of 13 residues. The CDR3 DNA is TGCGCCAGCAGCCTGACTAGCGGCGAGACCCAGTACTTC. It translates to CASSLTSGETQYF.

This CDR3 is CAWSVGTSETQYF. Here the CDR3 DNA reads TGTGCCTGGAGTGTAGGGACTAGCGAGACCCAGTACTTC. The chain combines TRBV30 with TRBJ2-5; TRBD2 matches at 9 bases. Losses at the gene ends were 0 bases for V and 5 bases for J; bases not matched to a gene: 1. Germline V gives CDR1 GTSNPN, CDR2 SVGIG (reference sequence). The CDR3 covers 13 residues.

This chain joins TRBV19 and TRBJ2-5, with 11 bases matching TRBD1. The CDR3 contains 17 residues. Germline CDR1 and CDR2: LNHDA and SQIVND (reference sequence). V dropped 1 base and J dropped 4; count of bases not matched to a gene: 8. CDR3 DNA: TGTGCCAGTAGTATAGGGCTTAGGGGACAGGGGGGAGAGACCCAGTACTTC. It yields the protein CASSIGLRGQGGETQYF.

The chain is built from TRBV9 and TRBJ2-3, with 9 nucleotides matching TRBD2. This CDR3 region has 16 residues. The ends lost 0 bases at V and 3 bases at J; junction bases unmatched: 5. CDR1 and CDR2 (germline): SGDLS, YYNGEE. The CDR3 protein is CASSVDGSGGTDTQYF. Written as DNA, the CDR3 is TGTGCCAGCAGCGTAGACGGTAGCGGGGGTACAGATACGCAGTATTTT.

The chain combines TRBV5-8 with TRBJ2-3, with 10 positions matching TRBD2. Germline trimming cut 0 bases from V and 4 bases from J; bases unmatched to any gene: 2. CDR1 and CDR2 (germline): SGHTS, YDEGEE. The CDR3 spans 15 residues. CDR3 sequence: CASSLVAGGPDTQYF. In nucleotides, the CDR3 is TGTGCCAGCAGCTTGGTAGCGGGGGGCCCAGATACGCAGTATTTT.

This chain uses TRBV18 with TRBJ2-3; D is perhaps TRBD1 (6 bases). The germline gives CDR1 KGHSH, CDR2 LQKENI. Trimming removed 1 base at V and 0 bases at J, with 20 bases between. This CDR3 has 19 amino acids. The chain's CDR3 is CASSPLMAQGHSSTDTQYF. CDR3 bases: TGTGCCAGCTCACCACTCATGGCTCAGGGACACTCTAGCACAGATACGCAGTATTTT.

The genes are TRBV12-3 or TRBV12-4 and TRBJ2-7, with TRBD2 matching 11 bases. The CDR3 runs to 13 residues. The V and J ends lost 6 bases and 2 bases, in that order; junction bases with no gene match: 0. The CDR3 coding sequence is TGTGCCAGCAGGACTAGCGGGACCTACGAGCAGTACTTC. Protein product: CASRTSGTYEQYF.

The rearrangement links TRBV12-5 to TRBJ2-7, with D tentatively TRBD1 (5 bases). CDR1 and CDR2 from the germline V gene are LGHNT and FRNRAP. Trimming stripped 6 bases from V and 7 bases from J, with 10 bases between. The CDR3 loop spans 11 amino acids. The DNA for the CDR3 is TGTGCTAGTGGCTGGGGCTGGGAGCAGTACTTC. Translating it yields CASGWGWEQYF.

This clone was recorded only once. The chain links TRBV2 to TRBJ1-5, with 7 nucleotides matching TRBD1. Unmatched junction bases numbered 1, after V lost 8 bases and J lost 3 bases. The CDR3 is made up of 12 amino acids. Germline assignment: CDR1 SNHLY and CDR2 FYNNEI. CDR3: CASGTVNQPQHF. The CDR3 DNA sequence: TGTGCCAGCGGGACAGTCAATCAGCCCCAGCATTTT.

This rearrangement joins TRBV28 to TRBJ2-1; 10 bases match TRBD2. Germline V lookup: CDR1 MDHEN, CDR2 SYDVKM. V shed 5 bases and J 7 bases; nucleotides not matched to a gene: 5. The CDR3 sequence is 14 residues long. Here the CDR3 reads CASSGLAGANEQFF. For the CDR3, the DNA is TGTGCCAGCAGTGGGCTAGCGGGGGCAAATGAGCAGTTCTTC.

The chain uses TRBV9 and TRBJ2-3; D remains ambiguous. The CDR3 covers 14 residues. Germline-derived CDR1 and CDR2 are SGDLS and YYNGEE. V dropped 0 bases and J dropped 0 bases, with 5 bases sitting between them. CDR3 amino acids: CASSVDGSTDTQYF. The DNA of the CDR3 is TGTGCCAGCAGCGTAGACGGGAGCACAGATACGCAGTATTTT.

V usage is TRBV5-6 and J usage is TRBJ2-5, with 8 nucleotides matching TRBD1. CDR1 SGHDT and CDR2 YYEEEE come from the germline V gene. Trimming took 3 bases from V and 13 from J; bases not matched to a gene: 11. The CDR3 loop spans 13 amino acids. The CDR3 region is CASSWDRRPVLYF. CDR3 in DNA: TGTGCCAGCAGCTGGGACAGGCGACCGGTTTTGTACTTC.

The J gene is TRBJ2-3, the V gene TRBV5-1; 9 bases agree with TRBD2. The CDR3 loop spans 15 amino acids. With 0 bases clipped from V and 1 base from J, the junction kept 0 bases outside the gene matches. Per the germline V gene, CDR1 is SGHRS and CDR2 is YFSETQ. CDR3 loop: CASSLGTSGTDTQYF. As DNA, the CDR3 is TGCGCCAGCAGCTTGGGGACTAGCGGCACAGATACGCAGTATTTT.

V is TRBV10-3 and J is TRBJ2-5; D perhaps matches TRBD2 (5 bases). Germline CDR1 is ENHRY and CDR2 is SYGVKD. This CDR3 is 16 amino acids long. Trimming removed 0 bases at V and 5 bases at J, with 16 bases between. The CDR3 here is CAISESVAPRLETQYF. CDR3 nucleotides: TGTGCCATCAGTGAGTCTGTAGCGCCAAGGTTGGAGACCCAGTACTTC.

The DNA for the CDR3 is TGTGCCAGCAGCCCAACCCTTCAAGAACAGGGCCCCAACACCGGGGAGCTGTTTTTT. Translating it yields CASSPTLQEQGPNTGELFF. The rearrangement joins TRBV7-3 to TRBJ2-2, with D perhaps matching TRBD1 (6 bases). The CDR3 contains 19 residues. The ends were cut back, 5 bases at V and 2 bases at J, with 24 bases in the middle. Looked up from germline, CDR1 is SGHTA and CDR2 is FQGTGA.

This sequence joins TRBV4-1 and TRBJ1-4, with D maybe TRBD1 (6 bases). V was shortened by 0 bases and J by 5 bases, with 22 bases between the two germline ends. This CDR3 contains 19 residues. The V gene's germline CDR1 is MGHRA and CDR2 YSYEKL. The CDR3 here is CASSQDPNLKGQHNEKLFF. CDR3 DNA: TGCGCCAGCAGCCAAGATCCTAATCTCAAAGGACAGCACAATGAAAAACTGTTTTTT.

This chain uses TRBV4-3 with TRBJ2-1, with D tentatively TRBD1 (6 bases). The CDR3 sequence is 16 residues long. Trimming stripped 0 bases from V and 9 bases from J, with 18 bases between. Germline CDR1 and CDR2: LGHNA and YSLEER. DNA for the CDR3: TGCGCCAGCAGCCAAGAAGCCGGCCAGGGGAGAGGTGAGCAGTTCTTC. Its protein product is CASSQEAGQGRGEQFF.

The rearrangement uses TRBV4-2 and TRBJ2-1; 12 bases are shared with TRBD2. Germline CDR1 is LGHNA and CDR2 is YNFKEQ. This CDR3 has 19 amino acids. Trimming took 3 bases from V and 1 from J; bases not matched to a gene: 10. The CDR3 loop is CASSQASSGGAPSYNEQFF. The CDR3 nucleotides read TGTGCCAGCAGCCAGGCCTCTAGCGGGGGGGCTCCTTCCTACAATGAGCAGTTCTTC.

V gene TRBV2 combines with J gene TRBJ2-7, with 9 bases fitting TRBD1. Per germline, CDR1 SNHLY and CDR2 FYNNEI. V dropped 8 bases and J dropped 5; count of bases not matched to a gene: 10. The CDR3 has 14 amino acids. The CDR3: CASVWGQGFDEQYF. Here the CDR3 DNA reads TGTGCCAGCGTGTGGGGACAGGGTTTCGACGAGCAGTACTTC.

V and J are TRBV7-2 and TRBJ2-7, with D perhaps matching TRBD1 (6 bases). The CDR3 is 13 amino acids. Per germline, CDR1 SGHTA and CDR2 FQGNSA. Trimming took off 2 bases at V and 2 bases at J, with 7 bases between the two ends. The CDR3 DNA reads TGTGCCAGCAGCTTATACAGGGCCTACGAGCAGTACTTC. Its protein is CASSLYRAYEQYF.

This clone was detected once. The rearrangement joins TRBV12-3 or TRBV12-4 to TRBJ1-1; D perhaps matches TRBD1 (6 bases). CDR3 length equals 13 residues. Trimming left V 5 bases short and J 10 bases short, with 17 bases between. This CDR3 reads CASSPAERGGAFF. CDR3 in DNA: TGTGCCAGCAGTCCGGCGGAGAGGGGGGGAGCTTTCTTT.

The chain links TRBV10-3 to TRBJ1-3, with 10 bases identical to TRBD1. Germline CDR1 reads ENHRY; CDR2 reads SYGVKD. The CDR3 is 12 amino acids. Unmatched junction bases numbered 1, after V lost 6 bases and J lost 8 bases. DNA of the CDR3: TGTGCCATCAGGGGGACAGGGGACACCATATATTTT. Translating it yields CAIRGTGDTIYF.

The rearrangement links TRBV29-1 to TRBJ2-3, with 7 bases lining up with TRBD1. CDR3 length: 15 residues. V lost 6 bases to trimming and J lost 5 bases; unmatched junction nucleotides: 14. Germline assignment: CDR1 SQVTM and CDR2 ANQGSEA. CDR3 in DNA: TGCAGCGTCTCAATCCGGGACAGCCGATTAGATACGCAGTATTTT. Its protein product is CSVSIRDSRLDTQYF.

This chain uses TRBV5-1 with TRBJ1-1; 9 bases align to TRBD1. Germline V gives CDR1 SGHRS, CDR2 YFSETQ. V was pared by 5 bases and J by 0 bases, with 17 bases of the junction left unmatched. The CDR3 covers 19 residues. CDR3 protein: CASRTTIGTGPLLNTEAFF. Written as DNA, the CDR3 is TGCGCCAGCAGAACTACCATAGGGACAGGGCCTCTGTTGAACACTGAAGCTTTCTTT.